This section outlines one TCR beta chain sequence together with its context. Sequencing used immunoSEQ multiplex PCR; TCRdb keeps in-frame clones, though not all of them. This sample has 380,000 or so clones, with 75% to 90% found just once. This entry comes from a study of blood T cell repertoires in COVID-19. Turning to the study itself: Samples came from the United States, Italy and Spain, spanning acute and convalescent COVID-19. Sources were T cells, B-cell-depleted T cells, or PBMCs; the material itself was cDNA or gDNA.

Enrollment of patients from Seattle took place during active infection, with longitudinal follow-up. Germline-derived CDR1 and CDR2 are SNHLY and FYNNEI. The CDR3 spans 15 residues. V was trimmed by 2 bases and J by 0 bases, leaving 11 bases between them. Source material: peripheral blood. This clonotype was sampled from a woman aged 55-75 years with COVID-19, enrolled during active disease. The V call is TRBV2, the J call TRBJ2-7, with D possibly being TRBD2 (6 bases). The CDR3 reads CASSESRGTSYEQYF. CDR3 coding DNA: TGTGCCAGCAGTGAAAGTCGGGGGACCTCCTACGAGCAGTACTTC.